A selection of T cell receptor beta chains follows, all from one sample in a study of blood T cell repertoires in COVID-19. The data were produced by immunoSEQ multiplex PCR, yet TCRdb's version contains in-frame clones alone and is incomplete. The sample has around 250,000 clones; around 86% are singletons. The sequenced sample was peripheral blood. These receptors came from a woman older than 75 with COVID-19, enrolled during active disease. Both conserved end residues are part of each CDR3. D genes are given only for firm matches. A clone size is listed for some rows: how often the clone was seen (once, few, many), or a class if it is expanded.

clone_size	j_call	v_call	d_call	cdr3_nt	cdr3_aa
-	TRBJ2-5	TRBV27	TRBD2	TGTGCCAGCAGTTGGCGGGGGGCTATGGAAGAGACCCAGTACTTC	CASSWRGAMEETQYF
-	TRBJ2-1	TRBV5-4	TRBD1	TGTGCCAGCAGCTCAGGGACAGATTCCTACAATGAGCAGTTCTTC	CASSSGTDSYNEQFF
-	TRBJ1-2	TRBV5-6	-	TGTGCCAGCAGCTTGGGCGGGGGCCTCGATGGCTACACCTTC	CASSLGGGLDGYTF
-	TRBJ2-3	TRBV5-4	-	TGTGCCAGCAGCCCCGGGGTGATCACAGATACGCAGTATTTT	CASSPGVITDTQYF
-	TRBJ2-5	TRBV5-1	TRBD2	TGCGCCAGCAGCTTGTTCTCTAGCGGGGTACGGGAGACCCAGTACTTC	CASSLFSSGVRETQYF
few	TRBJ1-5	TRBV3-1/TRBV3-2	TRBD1	TGTGCCAGCAGCCCTGGACAGGGCATAGGGCCCCAGCATTTT	CASSPGQGIGPQHF
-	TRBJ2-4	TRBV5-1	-	TGCGCCAGCAGCTTGGGGGGGCAAAACATTCAGTACTTC	CASSLGGQNIQYF
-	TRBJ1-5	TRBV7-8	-	TGTGCCAGCAGCTTAGGGGGCGGGGGCCGAGGTGGCAATCAGCCCCAGCATTTT	CASSLGGGGRGGNQPQHF
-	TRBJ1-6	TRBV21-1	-	TGTGCCAGCAGCGACCGGACAGGCTATAATTCACCCCTCCACTTT	CASSDRTGYNSPLHF
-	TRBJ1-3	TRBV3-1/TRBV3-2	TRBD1	TGTGCCAGCAGGTCTTCGGGACAGGGCCGAAAGGCTGGAAACACCATATATTTT	CASRSSGQGRKAGNTIYF
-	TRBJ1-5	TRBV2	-	TGTGCCAGCAGTGGTGACAGCCAGCCCCAGCATTTT	CASSGDSQPQHF
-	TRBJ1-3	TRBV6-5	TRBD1	TGTGCCAGCAGGCCCGGGACAGACGGAAACACCATATATTTT	CASRPGTDGNTIYF
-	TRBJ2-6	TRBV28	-	TGTGCCAGCAGTTTTGAGGAACTTGGGGCCAACGTCCTGACTTTC	CASSFEELGANVLTF
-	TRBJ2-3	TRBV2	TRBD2	TGTGCCAGCCTAGCGGGGGGGCCCTACACAGATACGCAGTATTTT	CASLAGGPYTDTQYF
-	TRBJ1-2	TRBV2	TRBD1	TGTGCCAGCAGCCTACGTGACAGGGTAGGCTACACCTTC	CASSLRDRVGYTF
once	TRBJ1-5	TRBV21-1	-	TGTGCCAGCTGGAGGGCCAAGCGGAATCAGCCCCAGCATTTT	CASWRAKRNQPQHF
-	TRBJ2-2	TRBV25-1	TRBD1	TGTGCCAGCAGTGACTCAGGACAGGGGGGCACCGGGGAGCTGTTTTTT	CASSDSGQGGTGELFF
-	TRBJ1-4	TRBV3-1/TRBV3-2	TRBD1	TGTGCCAGCAGCCAAAGGCAGGGGGTAAATGAAAAACTGTTTTTT	CASSQRQGVNEKLFF
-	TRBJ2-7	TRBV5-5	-	TGTGCCAGCAGCCTAACAGGGAGAGGGATGGAGCAGTACTTC	CASSLTGRGMEQYF
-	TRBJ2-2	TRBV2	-	TGTGCCAGCAGTGAATTCTCTCCGGGCACCGGGGAGCTGTTTTTT	CASSEFSPGTGELFF
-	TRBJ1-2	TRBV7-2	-	TGTGCCAGCAGCTCAAGCGGTACAGGGCTTCGGGGCTACACCTTC	CASSSSGTGLRGYTF
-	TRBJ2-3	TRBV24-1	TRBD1	TGTGCCACCAGTTACAGGGGGCAGGGAGATACGCAGTATTTT	CATSYRGQGDTQYF
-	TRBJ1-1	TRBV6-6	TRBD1	TGTGCCAGCAGGGGACAGGGGTCAGGGGGCACTGAAGCTTTCTTT	CASRGQGSGGTEAFF
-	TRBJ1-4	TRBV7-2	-	TGTGCCAGCAGCCCTGTCTCCGGGGGAGAAAAACTGTTTTTT	CASSPVSGGEKLFF